The present T cell receptor beta chain was sequenced within a study of CD8 T cells in Susac syndrome. This clonotype was observed a handful of times. An amount of RNA that ranged from 0.5 to 1 ug was reverse transcribed with random hexamers. TCRdb processed the immunoSEQ multiplex PCR reads anew with MiXCR; each CDR3 protein has one entry. The sample contains around 130,000 distinct CDR3 sequences, 85% to 95% of which appear only once. Trimming shortened V by 2 bases and J by 4 bases, and 6 bases separated the two germline ends. Germline loops: CDR1 MNHEY, CDR2 SVGEGT. This CDR3 has 13 residues. Sequencing of TCR beta drew on CD8+ and CD4+ T cells from blood.

The sequence derives from a human donor with multiple sclerosis. Sequenced material: CD4+ T cells from PBMCs. The chain is built from TRBV6-2 or TRBV6-3 and TRBJ2-1; unclear D gene. The CDR3 protein is CASSYEAYNEQFF. The CDR3 DNA reads as TGTGCCAGCAGTTACGAAGCTTACAATGAGCAGTTCTTC.